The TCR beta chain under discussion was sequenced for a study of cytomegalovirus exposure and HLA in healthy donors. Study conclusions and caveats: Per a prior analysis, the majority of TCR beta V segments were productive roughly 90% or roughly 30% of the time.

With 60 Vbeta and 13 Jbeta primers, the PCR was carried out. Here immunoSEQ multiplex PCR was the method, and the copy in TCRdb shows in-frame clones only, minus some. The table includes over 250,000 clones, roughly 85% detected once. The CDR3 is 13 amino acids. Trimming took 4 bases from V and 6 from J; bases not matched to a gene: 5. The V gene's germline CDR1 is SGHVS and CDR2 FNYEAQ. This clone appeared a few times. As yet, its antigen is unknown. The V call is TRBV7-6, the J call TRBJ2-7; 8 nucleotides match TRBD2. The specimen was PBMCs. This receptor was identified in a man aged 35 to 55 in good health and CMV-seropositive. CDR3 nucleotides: TGTGCCAGCAGCTCCCGGGGGGGCGCCGAGCAGTACTTC. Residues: CASSSRGGAEQYF.